These 10 T cell receptor beta chains share one sample of origin, sequenced in a study of blood T cell repertoires in COVID-19. Repertoires were generated with immunoSEQ multiplex PCR, while TCRdb's copy carries only in-frame clones and drops some. The table has about 60,000 clones, around nine tenths seen once. Sequencing used peripheral blood. These receptors were taken from a woman aged 60-70 years with active COVID-19.

The rearrangement joins TRBV5-1 to TRBJ2-7; 11 nucleotides line up with TRBD2. Germline CDR1 SGHRS, CDR2 YFSETQ. This CDR3 is 16 amino acids long. Trimming at V came to 0 bases and at J to 2 bases, leaving 4 bases not matched to a gene. For the CDR3, the DNA is TGCGCCAGCAGCTTGGAGACTAGCGGGGCGACCTACGAGCAGTACTTC. Translated: CASSLETSGATYEQYF.

The CDR3 here is CASSVRGSSYNEQFF. CDR3 nucleotides: TGTGCCAGCAGCGTACGAGGGAGCTCCTACAATGAGCAGTTCTTC. The genes are TRBV9 and TRBJ2-1; perhaps TRBD2 as D (5 bases). Per the germline V gene, CDR1 is SGDLS and CDR2 is YYNGEE. V lost 1 base and J lost 0, with 8 bases in between. The CDR3 consists of 15 residues.

This rearrangement joins TRBV13 to TRBJ2-3, with 8 bases fitting TRBD2. The CDR3 runs 19 residues. Trimming cost V 0 bases and J 5 bases; bases outside gene matches: 16. Germline-derived CDR1 and CDR2 are PRHDT and FYEKMQ (reference sequence). For the CDR3, the DNA is TGTGCCAGCAGCTTAGGGGTTCGGCGGGGGGTTGTTGAAGAAGATACGCAGTATTTT. Translation: CASSLGVRRGVVEEDTQYF.

CDR3 amino acids: CASSFRNSGANVLTF. CDR3 DNA sequence: TGCGCCAGCAGCTTCCGTAACTCTGGGGCCAACGTCCTGACTTTC. This chain links TRBV5-1 with TRBJ2-6; D call uncertain. CDR3 size: 15 residues. Germline CDR1 and CDR2: SGHRS and YFSETQ. V dropped 2 bases and J dropped 0 bases, with 6 bases sitting between them.

This sequence joins TRBV5-1 and TRBJ1-6; 8 bases fit TRBD1. Germline values: CDR1 SGHRS, CDR2 YFSETQ. The CDR3 sequence is 14 residues long. Trimming removed 3 bases from V and 10 bases from J; junction bases left unmatched: 6. The CDR3 nucleotides read TGCGCCAGCAGCTCGACAGGGGATCGGTCACCCCTCCACTTT. Translating it yields CASSSTGDRSPLHF.

The DNA of the CDR3 is TGCAGCGTCAGGGACACTTCGGAGGGCTACACCTTC. Encoded protein: CSVRDTSEGYTF. V is TRBV29-1 and J is TRBJ1-2; D might be TRBD1 (6 bases). CDR3 size: 12 residues. Looked up from germline, CDR1 is SQVTM and CDR2 is ANQGSEA. The germline V and J ends were trimmed by 6 bases and 8 bases, with 16 bases remaining between them.

V is TRBV5-6 and J is TRBJ2-1; 9 bases match TRBD2. After removal of 4 bases from V and 6 bases from J, the junction contained 5 bases not matched to a gene. The CDR3 consists of 14 residues. The germline gives CDR1 SGHDT, CDR2 YYEEEE. The CDR3 sequence is CASSGGGALNEQFF. As DNA, the CDR3 is TGTGCCAGCAGCGGCGGGGGGGCTCTCAATGAGCAGTTCTTC.

This clone appeared once. The rearrangement joins TRBV7-9 to TRBJ1-1; 7 bases are a match to TRBD1. Germline V lookup: CDR1 SEHNR, CDR2 FQNEAQ (reference sequence). J lost 6 bases, V lost 5 bases, and 9 bases had no gene match. The CDR3 is 14 amino acids. In nucleotides, the CDR3 is TGTGCCAGCAGCCCCCTCGACAGGGTAGCTGAAGCTTTCTTT. Residues: CASSPLDRVAEAFF.

This CDR3 reads CATSRVTGVSSGELFF. CDR3 nucleotides: TGTGCCACCAGCAGAGTGACAGGGGTGTCATCCGGGGAGCTGTTTTTT. The rearrangement links TRBV15 to TRBJ2-2; 8 bases fit TRBD1. This CDR3 is built from 16 residues. V lost 1 base, J lost 6 bases, and 7 bases stayed unmatched. Germline CDR1 reads LNHNV; CDR2 reads YYDKDF (reference sequence).

This clone was seen just once. J is TRBJ2-7 and V is TRBV7-2; 8 bases fit TRBD2. The germline CDR1 and CDR2 sequences are SGHTA and FQGNSA. With 5 bases clipped from V and 3 bases from J, the junction kept 21 bases outside the gene matches. The CDR3 loop spans 19 amino acids. The DNA of the CDR3 is TGTGCCAGCAGCGCCGTTGGCTTCGAGATCCTAGCGGGTTACTACGAGCAGTACTTC. This sequence encodes CASSAVGFEILAGYYEQYF.